This TCR beta chain was captured by sequencing in a study of T cells in Graves' hyperthyroidism and ophthalmopathy. Per germline, CDR1 SGHTA and CDR2 FQGTGA. The V and J ends lost 1 base and 4 bases respectively, with 13 bases between them. The CDR3 is made up of 15 amino acids. The table lists this clonotype with many counts. Amplified regions were TCR beta CDR3 sequences from RNA transcripts. A set of HTBI primers served as the primers for a first-round RT-PCR of the TCR CDR3. TCRdb itself ran the multiplex PCR reads through MiXCR, one entry per CDR3 protein. The sample includes about 640,000 distinct CDR3 sequences, about 15% of them seen just once.

This clonotype originated in a woman aged 50 to 60 with Graves' ophthalmopathy. The chain has TRBV7-3 and TRBJ1-2; D possibly corresponds to TRBD1 (5 bases). Sequencing was carried out using blood. CDR3 bases: TGTGCCAGCAGCTTAATGTCAGGGTCGATCTATGGCTACACCTTC. This encodes CASSLMSGSIYGYTF.